This T cell receptor beta chain was captured by sequencing in a study of regulatory T cells in long-lasting Graves disease. The wider study: Less than 3 months of antithyroid drugs had been taken by newly diagnosed Graves' patients.

Through Arm-PCR of CDR3 regions and iRepertoire HTBI primers, TCR beta libraries were built. TCRdb re-analysed the multiplex PCR reads in MiXCR, keeping a single row per CDR3 protein. The repertoire holds some 450,000 distinct CDR3 sequences, with roughly 17% as singletons. As for time point: newly diagnosed GD, antithyroid drugs for less than 3 months. PBMC RNA served as the TCR library source. Peripheral blood, at roughly 9 milliliters, went into EDTA tubes. This clonotype was counted ten times or more. Between the trimmed V and J ends, which lost 3 bases and 0 bases, there was a span of 16 bases. The CDR3 sequence is 16 residues long. Germline V gene data show CDR1 as DFQATT and CDR2 as SNEGSKA (reference sequence). The sample was also linked to a second study, of T cells in Graves' hyperthyroidism and ophthalmopathy. Per that paper: A model of 13 V-J pairs discriminated ophthalmopathy from stable hyperthyroidism.

The V and J genes are TRBV20-1 and TRBJ2-3, with D perhaps matching TRBD2 (6 bases). This TCR derives from a young woman with Graves disease. The sequencing used peripheral blood mononuclear cells (PBMCs), collected at new diagnosis, from a patient treated with antithyroid drugs. The chain's CDR3 is CSASLFWRESTDTQYF. The DNA for the CDR3 is TGCAGTGCTAGCCTCTTCTGGAGGGAGAGCACAGATACGCAGTATTTT.